The sequence of this T cell receptor (beta chain) was determined in a study of beta chain features in type 1 diabetes. Study conclusions and caveats: TCRB rearrangement may or may not be influenced by HLA type; here this remained unresolved. Shorter TCRB CDR3s, moderately but significantly so, were found in Type 1 diabetes patients in all four CD4+ subsets.

Only a few counts were recorded for this clone. Its matching antigen is unknown. Expressed TCRB transcripts were sequenced because the isolated RNA had all been reverse transcribed beforehand. Naive, central memory and regulatory T cell samples yielded a few million reads on average. Sequenced by immunoSEQ multiplex PCR; TCRdb stores in-frame clones only, minus some. The table has nearly 700,000 clones, around an eighth seen once; the top ten hold less than 0.025%. Via CD45RO/CCR7/CD25/CD127/CD95/CD27, cells of the CD4+ naive, central memory, regulatory and stem cell-like memory subsets were sorted. Germline V gene data show CDR1 as SGHRS and CDR2 as YFSETQ. Between the trimmed V and J ends, which lost 0 bases and 0 bases, there was a span of 13 bases. This CDR3 spans 17 amino acids.

This chain joins TRBV5-1 and TRBJ2-1; TRBD2 might be the D (6 bases). Sequencing was done on a sample of naive CD4+ T cells from blood. This sequence was found in a man between 18 and 29 years old with type 1 diabetes. The CDR3 sequence: CASSLALAGSSYNEQFF. The DNA of the CDR3 is TGCGCCAGCAGCTTGGCCTTGGCGGGGAGCTCCTACAATGAGCAGTTCTTC.